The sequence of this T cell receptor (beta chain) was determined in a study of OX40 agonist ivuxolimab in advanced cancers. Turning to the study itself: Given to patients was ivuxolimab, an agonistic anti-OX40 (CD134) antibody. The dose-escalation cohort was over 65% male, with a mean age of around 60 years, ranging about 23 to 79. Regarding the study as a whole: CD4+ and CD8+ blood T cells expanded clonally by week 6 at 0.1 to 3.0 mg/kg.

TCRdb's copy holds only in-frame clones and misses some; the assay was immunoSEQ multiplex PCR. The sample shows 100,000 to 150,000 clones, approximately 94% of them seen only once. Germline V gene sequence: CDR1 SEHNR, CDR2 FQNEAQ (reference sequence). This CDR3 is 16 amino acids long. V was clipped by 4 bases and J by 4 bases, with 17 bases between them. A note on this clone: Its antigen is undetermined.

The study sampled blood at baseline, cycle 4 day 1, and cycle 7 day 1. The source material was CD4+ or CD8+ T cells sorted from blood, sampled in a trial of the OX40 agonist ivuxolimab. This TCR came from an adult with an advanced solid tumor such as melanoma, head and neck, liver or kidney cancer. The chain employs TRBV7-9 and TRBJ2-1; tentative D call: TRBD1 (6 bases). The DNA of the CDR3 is TGTGCCAGCAGCTCCCTCACCCGGGACAAGTACAATGAGCAGTTCTTC. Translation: CASSSLTRDKYNEQFF.